A single sample is the source of the 24 T cell receptor beta chains below, sequenced in a study of T cells in Graves' hyperthyroidism and ophthalmopathy (dated by TCRdb to about 2019). Libraries were prepared through multiplex PCR. The sequencer was an Illumina HiSeq 2000. Amplification of TCR beta CDR3 regions was carried out from RNA transcripts. The first round of RT-PCR for the TCR CDR3 was performed with the HTBI primer set and the Qiagen OneStep RT-PCR kit. TCRdb took the public reads, trimmed them with fastp at Q25, ran MiXCR for clone calling and kept in-frame beta chains. Entries are consolidated by CDR3 protein sequence, retaining the most common genes and DNA. The sample contains roughly 400,000 distinct CDR3 sequences, around 25% of them found a single time. Jointly, the top ten make up 73% of the sample. The sample consisted of blood. The receptors here all came from a middle-aged man with Graves' hyperthyroidism.

This clonotype was counted between two and nine times. V and J are TRBV4-1 and TRBJ1-2; D remains ambiguous. There are 15 residues in the CDR3. V shed 0 bases and J shed 4 bases, with 12 bases lying between them. Germline V CDR1 and CDR2: MGHRA, YSYEKL. CDR3 protein: CASSQDVKTFYGYTF. CDR3 nucleotide sequence: TGCGCCAGCAGCCAAGACGTCAAAACCTTCTATGGCTACACCTTC.

The table lists this clonotype with a few counts. V is TRBV6-1 and J is TRBJ2-2, with D unclear. The CDR3 sequence is 13 residues long. The V gene's germline CDR1 is MNHNS and CDR2 SASEGT. V shed 4 bases and J shed 7 bases, with 10 bases lying between them. In DNA form, the CDR3 reads TGTGCCAGCAGTGCGTCCAGGATCGGGGAGCTGTTTTTT. It translates to CASSASRIGELFF.

This clonotype was seen repeatedly, ten times or more. The chain uses TRBV7-6 and TRBJ2-7; D might be TRBD1 (6 bases). The CDR3 has 19 residues. The germline V gene encodes CDR1 SGHVS and CDR2 FNYEAQ. Trimming stripped 5 bases from V and 0 bases from J, with 26 bases between. Written as DNA, the CDR3 is TGTGCCAGCAGCATAAGACAGGCGGGTTCGTCTTATGGCTCCTACGAGCAGTACTTC. Encoded protein: CASSIRQAGSSYGSYEQYF. The complete variable domain, with remaining parts taken from reference TRBV7-6 and TRBJ2-7, reads GAGVSQSPRYKVTKRGQDVALRCDPISGHVSLYWYRQALGQGPEFLTYFNYEAQQDKSGLPNDRFSAERPEGSISTLTIQRTEQRDSAMYRCASSIRQAGSSYGSYEQYFGPGTRLTVT.

The rearrangement joins TRBV5-1 to TRBJ2-7; D ambiguous. The CDR3 covers 13 residues. Trimming cost V 4 bases and J 4 bases, with 12 bases left between them. Germline loops: CDR1 SGHRS, CDR2 YFSETQ. The CDR3 is CASSVAVDYEQYF. CDR3 coding DNA: TGCGCCAGCAGCGTTGCGGTAGATTACGAGCAGTACTTC.

This clonotype was detected only a few times. The rearrangement uses TRBV7-3 and TRBJ2-2; D gene unclear. The CDR3 runs 13 residues. With 5 bases removed from V and 2 bases from J, the gap between germline ends came to 6 bases. Germline V gene data show CDR1 as SGHTA and CDR2 as FQGTGA. Written as DNA, the CDR3 is TGTGCCAGCAGCCAGAGCAACACCGGGGAGCTGTTTTTT. Its protein is CASSQSNTGELFF.

This clonotype was seen only a few times. The chain links TRBV5-1 to TRBJ1-1; no clear D. V was trimmed by 0 bases and J by 11 bases, leaving 11 bases between them. Germline CDR1 reads SGHRS; CDR2 reads YFSETQ. The CDR3 sequence is 12 residues long. The CDR3 sequence is CASSLEGIGAFF. In nucleotides, the CDR3 is TGCGCCAGCAGCTTGGAGGGAATAGGGGCTTTCTTT. The full variable domain, its missing parts supplied by reference TRBV5-1 and TRBJ1-1, is KAGVTQTPRYLIKTRGQQVTLSCSPISGHRSVSWYQQTPGQGLQFLFEYFSETQRNKGNFPGRFSGRQFSNSRSEMNVSTLELGDSALYLCASSLEGIGAFFGQGTRLTVV.

This chain uses TRBV19 with TRBJ2-1; D is perhaps TRBD2 (6 bases). The germline V gene has CDR1 LNHDA and CDR2 SQIVND (reference sequence). Trimming shortened V by 7 bases and J by 1 base, and 11 bases separated the two germline ends. There are 14 residues in the CDR3. CDR3 in amino acids: CASNAGTSYNEQFF. In DNA, the CDR3 is TGTGCCAGTAATGCGGGAACATCCTACAATGAGCAGTTCTTC.

V is TRBV18 and J is TRBJ1-3; 7 positions match TRBD1. After removal of 4 bases from V and 2 bases from J, the junction contained 8 bases not matched to a gene. Germline-derived CDR1 and CDR2 are KGHSH and LQKENI. This CDR3 has 16 residues. The DNA for the CDR3 is TGTGCCAGCTCACGGCAGGGGGACGGAACTGGAAACACCATATATTTT. Translated: CASSRQGDGTGNTIYF.

This clonotype was picked up a small number of times. The chain employs TRBV27 and TRBJ2-3; D perhaps matches TRBD2 (5 bases). The CDR3 contains 16 residues. Trimming cost V 1 base and J 7 bases, with 18 bases left between them. Germline-derived CDR1 and CDR2 are MNHEY and SMNVEV (reference sequence). CDR3 nucleotide sequence: TGTGCCAGCAGTTTATTCCGACTATCAGAGTCATATACGCAGTATTTT. Protein product: CASSLFRLSESYTQYF.

This clonotype was seen only a few times. J is TRBJ2-1 and V is TRBV7-9; 9 bases are shared with TRBD1. V shed 7 bases and J 5 bases; nucleotides not matched to a gene: 12. This CDR3 has 16 amino acids. The germline V gene has CDR1 SEHNR and CDR2 FQNEAQ (reference sequence). The CDR3: CASTAPRDRENNEQFF. The CDR3 DNA reads as TGTGCCAGCACCGCCCCCCGGGACAGGGAAAACAATGAGCAGTTCTTC.

This clonotype was counted at least ten times. The chain carries TRBV14 and TRBJ2-5; a weak D match, TRBD2 (6 bases). Germline loops: CDR1 SGHDN, CDR2 FVKESK. The V and J ends lost 3 bases and 1 base respectively, with 12 bases between them. The CDR3 is 15 residues long. For the CDR3, the DNA is TGTGCCAGCAGCCATGGTGCCGGGGGCCAAGAGACCCAGTACTTC. Its protein is CASSHGAGGQETQYF.

This clonotype was detected ten times or more. The chain combines TRBV30 with TRBJ1-5; 7 bases fit TRBD1. Germline V lookup: CDR1 GTSNPN, CDR2 SVGIG (reference sequence). The CDR3 contains 15 residues. With 4 bases clipped from V and 1 base from J, the junction kept 7 bases outside the gene matches. This CDR3 reads CAWNNRGWSNQPQHF. The CDR3 DNA reads TGTGCCTGGAATAACAGGGGCTGGAGCAATCAGCCCCAGCATTTT. Based on the CDR3 plus reference TRBV30 and TRBJ1-5, the full variable domain is SQTIHQWPATLVQPVGSPLSLECTVEGTSNPNLYWYRQAAGRGLQLLFYSVGIGQISSEVPQNLSASRPQDRQFILSSKKLLLSDSGFYLCAWNNRGWSNQPQHFGDGTRLSIL.

The chain has TRBV20-1 and TRBJ1-5; D remains unclear. Germline CDR1 DFQATT, CDR2 SNEGSKA (reference sequence). The CDR3 has 14 amino acids. V lost 0 bases and J 0 bases, leaving 6 bases between the germline ends. The CDR3 DNA sequence: TGCAGTGCTAGAGAGCCTAGTAGCAATCAGCCCCAGCATTTT. This translates into CSAREPSSNQPQHF.

The table lists this clonotype with a few counts. The chain uses TRBV7-2 and TRBJ1-4; tentative D call: TRBD1 (5 bases). The CDR3 runs 14 residues. Germline loops: CDR1 SGHTA, CDR2 FQGNSA. Trimming cost V 3 bases and J 8 bases, with 13 bases left between them. CDR3: CASSFGGTGEKLFF. CDR3 sequence (DNA): TGTGCCAGCAGCTTTGGAGGGACGGGGGAAAAACTGTTTTTT.

Only a few counts were recorded for this clonotype. The chain joins TRBV9 to TRBJ2-3; D ambiguous. V was clipped by 2 bases and J by 6 bases, with 13 bases between them. Germline V lookup: CDR1 SGDLS, CDR2 YYNGEE. This CDR3 region has 14 residues. The chain's CDR3 is CASSVMLSSDTQYF. DNA for the CDR3: TGTGCCAGCAGCGTCATGCTGAGTTCGGATACGCAGTATTTT.

This clonotype has a handful of counts. The chain has TRBV20-1 and TRBJ1-5; TRBD1 might be the D (5 bases). The CDR3 covers 14 residues. CDR1 is DFQATT, CDR2 SNEGSKA, per germline (reference sequence). With 4 bases removed from V and 0 bases from J, the gap between germline ends came to 10 bases. The CDR3 DNA sequence: TGCAGTGCTACAACAGGTATTAGCAATCAGCCCCAGCATTTT. Translated, it gives CSATTGISNQPQHF.

This clonotype was recorded many times. V and J are TRBV28 and TRBJ2-7; D may be TRBD1 (5 bases). CDR1 is MDHEN, CDR2 SYDVKM, per germline. Trimming stripped 9 bases from V and 4 bases from J, with 13 bases between. There are 12 residues in the CDR3. In DNA form, the CDR3 reads TGTGCCAGTATAGACAGATTATACGAGCAGTACTTC. Its translation is CASIDRLYEQYF.

The chain joins TRBV6-1 to TRBJ2-2; 9 bases line up with TRBD2. The V gene end was trimmed by 5 bases and the J gene end by 7 bases; junction bases not matched to a gene: 5. The CDR3 has 14 residues. Germline loops: CDR1 MNHNS, CDR2 SASEGT. The CDR3, as DNA: TGTGCCAGCAGTCCTAGCGGGAAGGGCGGGGAGCTGTTTTTT. It codes for CASSPSGKGGELFF.

This clonotype was seen only a few times. The chain employs TRBV20-1 and TRBJ1-1, with TRBD1 as a possible D gene (5 bases). This CDR3 has 14 amino acids. Germline lookup yields CDR1 DFQATT and CDR2 SNEGSKA (reference sequence). The V gene lost 0 bases and the J gene lost 1 base, with 9 bases spanning the gap. This CDR3 is CSAREGTQNTEAFF. The CDR3 region has the DNA TGCAGTGCTAGAGAGGGGACGCAGAACACTGAAGCTTTCTTT.

The rearrangement uses TRBV20-1 and TRBJ1-5, with D possibly TRBD1 on 6 matching bases. The length of the CDR3 is 15 residues. V lost 5 bases and J lost 2, with 16 bases in between. Germline lookup yields CDR1 DFQATT and CDR2 SNEGSKA (reference sequence). CDR3: CSAVSGQIRNQPQHF. The CDR3 nucleotides read TGCAGTGCTGTAAGTGGACAGATCCGCAATCAGCCCCAGCATTTT.

At least ten counts were recorded for this clonotype. V and J are TRBV20-1 and TRBJ2-1; 13 bases align to TRBD2. Per the germline V gene, CDR1 is DFQATT and CDR2 is SNEGSKA (reference sequence). The V and J ends lost 4 bases and 4 bases, in that order; junction bases with no gene match: 4. This CDR3 has 15 amino acids. CDR3 protein: CSANQLAGGYNEQFF. The CDR3 coding sequence is TGCAGTGCTAACCAACTAGCGGGAGGGTACAATGAGCAGTTCTTC.

V is TRBV5-1 and J is TRBJ2-1; 7 nucleotides align to TRBD2. The CDR3 length is 14 residues. After removal of 6 bases from V and 4 bases from J, the junction contained 7 bases not matched to a gene. Germline-derived CDR1 and CDR2 are SGHRS and YFSETQ. CDR3 sequence (DNA): TGCGCCAGCACGGCGGGAGTTGTTTACAATGAGCAGTTCTTC. Translated, it gives CASTAGVVYNEQFF.

This clonotype was found many times. V is TRBV7-6 and J is TRBJ2-7; D gene uncertain. The CDR3 loop spans 12 amino acids. Germline V gene data show CDR1 as SGHVS and CDR2 as FNYEAQ. V was clipped by 5 bases and J by 3 bases, with 8 bases between them. This chain's CDR3 is CASSPNGYEQYF. CDR3 nucleotides: TGTGCCAGCAGCCCGAACGGCTACGAGCAGTACTTC.

This clonotype was detected a few times. The gene calls are TRBV6-1 and TRBJ2-7; the match to TRBD2 covers 15 bases. V shed 5 bases, J shed 5 bases, and the junction held 13 bases outside the gene matches. The CDR3 contains 18 residues. Germline V gene sequence: CDR1 MNHNS, CDR2 SASEGT. The CDR3 loop is CASSPGTSGRWTQDEQYF. CDR3 nucleotides: TGTGCCAGCAGTCCTGGGACTAGCGGGAGGTGGACTCAGGACGAGCAGTACTTC.